The present T cell receptor (beta chain) was sequenced within a study of response to subunit inactivated influenza vaccine. The CDR3 runs 18 residues. The junction had 14 bases not matched to a gene; V was cut back by 5 bases and J by 7 bases. In this sample, this clonotype turned up a few times. TCRdb re-called the RT-PCR reads through MiXCR, storing one row per CDR3 protein. The sample holds around 200,000 distinct CDR3 sequences, 10% to 15% seen once. Another study also made use of these data, one on T cells expressing NK-cell markers. That publication notes: 5'RACE template switching with UMIs produced the TCR beta cDNA. Of eight sequenced donors, seven were HCMV-seropositive and one HCMV-seronegative. In a handful of donors, dominant NKG2C+ clonotypes were roughly 1.0-8% of CD8+ T cells.

Here the sequenced sample was CD8+ T cells sorted from PBMCs, taken 12 days after vaccination. The chain joins TRBV12-3 or TRBV12-4 to TRBJ2-1, with TRBD2 matching over 13 bases. This clonotype originated in a man aged 50 or older who received an inactivated influenza vaccine. The CDR3 nucleotides are TGTGCCAGCAGTACAATATCCGGACTAGCGGGGGTCTGGAATGAGCAGTTCTTC. Residues: CASSTISGLAGVWNEQFF.